Listed here are 8 T cell receptor beta chains from one sample, sequenced in a study of regulatory T cells in long-lasting Graves disease. Time point indicated: newly diagnosed GD, antithyroid drugs for less than 3 months. PBMC RNA was the source of the TCR library. Libraries of TCR beta came from iRepertoire HTBI primers plus Arm-PCR of CDR3 regions. A single record per CDR3 protein comes from TCRdb applying MiXCR to the multiplex PCR reads. The repertoire holds a few hundred thousand distinct CDR3 sequences, approximately 15% seen once, with about 8.3% in the top ten. The same data also contributed to another study, on T cells in Graves' hyperthyroidism and ophthalmopathy.

Sequencing used peripheral blood mononuclear cells (PBMCs), obtained at new diagnosis, from a patient treated with antithyroid drugs. Receptors originate from a woman in her forties with Graves disease.

This clonotype came up a few times. J is TRBJ2-1 and V is TRBV19; no reliable D call. V lost 1 base and J lost 5, with 6 bases in between. The germline gives CDR1 LNHDA, CDR2 SQIVND (reference sequence). This CDR3 is built from 13 residues. In DNA form, the CDR3 reads TGTGCCAGTAGTATAGGAGGAGACAATGAGCAGTTCTTC. This gives the protein CASSIGGDNEQFF.

Remarks on this clonotype: A much more abundant neighbour one base away suggests this may be a read error. This chain links TRBV14 with TRBJ2-5; D is uncertain. With 0 bases removed from V and 0 bases from J, the gap between germline ends came to 2 bases. Per germline, CDR1 SGHDN and CDR2 FVKESK. The CDR3 runs to 13 residues. CDR3 loop: CASSQENQETQYF. The DNA of the CDR3 is TGTGCCAGCAGCCAAGAGAACCAAGAGACCCAGTACTTC.

This clonotype has a count of ten or more. The gene calls are TRBV20-1 and TRBJ2-1; D is undetermined. CDR3 length equals 13 residues. V lost 3 bases to trimming and J lost 5 bases, with 11 bases between them. The V gene's germline CDR1 is DFQATT and CDR2 SNEGSKA (reference sequence). CDR3 amino acids: CSASGLGNNEQFF. The CDR3 bases are TGCAGTGCTAGTGGTCTAGGGAACAATGAGCAGTTCTTC.

The rearrangement uses TRBV10-3 and TRBJ2-2; 7 positions match TRBD1. The germline CDR1 and CDR2 sequences are ENHRY and SYGVKD. The CDR3 totals 17 residues. V lost 4 bases and J lost 2; bases outside the gene matches: 10. CDR3 amino acids: CAISGPGQEKNTGELFF. In DNA, the CDR3 is TGTGCCATCAGTGGCCCCGGACAGGAAAAAAACACCGGGGAGCTGTTTTTT.

The chain carries TRBV4-1 and TRBJ2-7; no clear D. V lost 0 bases to trimming and J lost 3 bases, with 15 bases between them. CDR1 MGHRA and CDR2 YSYEKL come from the germline V gene. The CDR3 extends over 16 amino acids. This CDR3 is CASSQDIGVGNYEQYF. Written as DNA, the CDR3 is TGCGCCAGCAGCCAAGATATAGGAGTGGGCAACTACGAGCAGTACTTC.

This clonotype was detected a few times. The genes are TRBV6-2 or TRBV6-3 and TRBJ2-2; a possible D gene is TRBD2 (6 bases). Germline CDR1 reads MNHEY; CDR2 reads SVGEGT. The CDR3 contains 15 residues. Trimming cost V 2 bases and J 7 bases, with 14 bases left between them. The CDR3 region has the DNA TGTGCCAGCAGTTACACCGCGGGGAATGACGGGGAGCTGTTTTTT. It specifies CASSYTAGNDGELFF.

This clonotype was detected ten times or more. V usage is TRBV7-2 and J usage is TRBJ1-5, with D possibly being TRBD1 (6 bases). CDR1 and CDR2 from the germline V gene are SGHTA and FQGNSA. V was shortened by 5 bases and J by 8 bases, with 16 bases between the two germline ends. This CDR3 region has 14 residues. Here the CDR3 reads CASSLGQIGEPQHF. In nucleotides, the CDR3 is TGTGCCAGCAGCCTCGGACAGATTGGGGAGCCCCAGCATTTT.

V is TRBV11-1 and J is TRBJ2-5; 8 positions match TRBD1. From germline, CDR1 is SGHAT and CDR2 FQDESV (reference sequence). V lost 3 bases and J lost 5; bases outside the gene matches: 5. The CDR3 is made up of 14 amino acids. CDR3 in DNA: TGTGCCAGCAGCTTTGACAGGGGAGAGGAGACCCAGTACTTC. This translates into CASSFDRGEETQYF.